This T cell receptor (beta chain) was sequenced for a study of identical twins. This clonotype was found a few times. Antigen specificity is unknown. Relative to the germline gene, one junction end is altered; a read error may explain this. Using its own MiXCR run on the 5' RACE reads, TCRdb lists one record per CDR3 protein. Of roughly 250,000 distinct CDR3 sequences listed, about 7% are singletons. Study outcomes and limitations: Out-of-frame TCR alpha sharing observed in monozygotic twins exceeded model estimates.

Germline V lookup: CDR1 SGHDN, CDR2 FVKESK. The CDR3 length is 13 residues. The same data also went into a second study, on yellow fever vaccine responses in identical twins.

The chain has TRBV14 and TRBJ2-1; 10 bases agree with TRBD2. Sequenced input: memory (CD45RO+) T cells sorted from blood. The TCR comes from a young woman in good health. In DNA form, the CDR3 reads TGTGCCAGCAGCCAAGAAGGCGGGACTAGCGTAGTCTTC. Translated, it gives CASSQEGGTSVVF. Together with reference TRBV14 and TRBJ2-1, the CDR3 gives the full variable domain: EAGVTQFPSHSVIEKGQTVTLRCDPISGHDNLYWYRRVMGKEIKFLLHFVKESKQDESGMPNNRFLAERTGGTYSTLKVQPAELEDSGVYFCASSQEGGTSVVFGPGTRLTVL.